This TCR beta chain came from a study of CXCR3 chemokines and chemotherapy response in bladder cancer. Using its own MiXCR run on the PCR reads, TCRdb lists one record per CDR3 protein. Of 2,000 to 3,000 distinct CDR3 sequences in the sample, roughly 7.4% were seen once. V dropped 6 bases and J dropped 2 bases, with 11 bases sitting between them. The CDR3 extends over 14 amino acids. This TCR derives from a human donor with bladder cancer that responded to neoadjuvant chemotherapy. Sampling was conducted from a patient whose treatment included neoadjuvant chemotherapy. The rearrangement links TRBV12-3 or TRBV12-4 to TRBJ1-3; perhaps TRBD1 as D (5 bases). CDR3 protein: CASSKARAGNTIYF. Written as DNA, the CDR3 is TGTGCCAGCAGCAAGGCCAGGGCTGGAAACACCATATATTTT.